This is a list of T cell receptor beta chains from one sample in a study of blood T cell repertoires in COVID-19. Sequenced by immunoSEQ multiplex PCR; TCRdb stores in-frame clones only, minus some. The sample has about 200,000 clones, roughly 87% seen once. Sequencing was performed on peripheral blood. Receptors were obtained from a man between 35 and 55 years old with active or convalescent COVID-19. Both conserved end residues are part of each CDR3.

cdr3_length	v_call	j_call	cdr3_aa
13	TRBV4-2	TRBJ2-1	CASSQGLADEQFF
13	TRBV28	TRBJ1-2	CASSSGGPRGYTF
16	TRBV5-5	TRBJ2-2	CASTRAGTVNTGELFF
12	TRBV3-1/TRBV3-2	TRBJ2-7	CASRRQGHEQYF
15	TRBV2	TRBJ2-6	CASSETGAGANVLTF
16	TRBV6-1	TRBJ2-2	CASSGQGKIKTGELFF
13	TRBV3-1/TRBV3-2	TRBJ2-5	CASSRDRGGTQYF
14	TRBV11-2	TRBJ1-1	CASSLVGGGTEAFF
16	TRBV2	TRBJ1-2	CASSEFFGFINYGYTF
13	TRBV12-3/TRBV12-4	TRBJ1-2	CASSYRTNYGYTF
15	TRBV5-8	TRBJ1-5	CASSRGQLMGQPQHF
17	TRBV2	TRBJ1-3	CASSKNGQGASGNTIYF
14	TRBV9	TRBJ1-6	CASSREGRDSPLHF
17	TRBV18	TRBJ2-5	CASSPGGLAGSRETQYF